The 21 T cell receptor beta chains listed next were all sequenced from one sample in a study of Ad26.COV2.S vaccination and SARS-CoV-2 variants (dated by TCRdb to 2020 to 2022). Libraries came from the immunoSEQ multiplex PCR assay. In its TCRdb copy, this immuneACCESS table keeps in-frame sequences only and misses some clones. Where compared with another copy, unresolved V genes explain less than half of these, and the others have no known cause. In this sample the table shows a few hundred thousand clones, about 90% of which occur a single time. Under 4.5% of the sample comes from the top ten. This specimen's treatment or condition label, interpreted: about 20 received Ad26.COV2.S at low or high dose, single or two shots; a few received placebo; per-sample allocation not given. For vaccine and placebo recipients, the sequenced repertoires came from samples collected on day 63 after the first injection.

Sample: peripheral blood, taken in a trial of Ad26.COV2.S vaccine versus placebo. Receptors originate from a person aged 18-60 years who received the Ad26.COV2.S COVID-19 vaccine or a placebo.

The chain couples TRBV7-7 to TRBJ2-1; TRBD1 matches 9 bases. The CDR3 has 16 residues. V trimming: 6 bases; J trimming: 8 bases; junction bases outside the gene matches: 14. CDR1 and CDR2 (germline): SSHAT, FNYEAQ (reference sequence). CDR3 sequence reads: CASSRWDRAVNHEQFF. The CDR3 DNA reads TGTGCCAGCAGTCGATGGGACAGGGCCGTAAACCATGAGCAGTTCTTC. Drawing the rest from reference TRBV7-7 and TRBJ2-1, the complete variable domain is GAGVSQSPRYKVTKRGQDVTLRCDPISSHATLYWYQQALGQGPEFLTYFNYEAQPDKSGLPSDRFSAERPEGSISTLTIQRTEQRDSAMYRCASSRWDRAVNHEQFFGPGTRLTVL.

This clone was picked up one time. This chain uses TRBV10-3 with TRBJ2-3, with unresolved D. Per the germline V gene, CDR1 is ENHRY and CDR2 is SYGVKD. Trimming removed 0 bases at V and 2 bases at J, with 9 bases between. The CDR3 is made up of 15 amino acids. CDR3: CAISESGANTDTQYF. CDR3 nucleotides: TGTGCCATCAGTGAGTCTGGTGCCAACACAGATACGCAGTATTTT.

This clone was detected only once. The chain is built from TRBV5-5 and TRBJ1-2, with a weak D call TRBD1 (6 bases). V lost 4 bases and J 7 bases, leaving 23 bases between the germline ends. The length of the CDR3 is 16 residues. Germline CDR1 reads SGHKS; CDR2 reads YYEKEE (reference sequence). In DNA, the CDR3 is TGTGCCAGCAGCGTGAGGGGGGCGCCAGGCGAAAGTGGCTACACCTTC. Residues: CASSVRGAPGESGYTF. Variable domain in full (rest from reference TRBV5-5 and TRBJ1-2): DAGVTQSPTHLIKTRGQQVTLRCSPISGHKSVSWYQQVLGQGPQFIFQYYEKEERGRGNFPDRFSARQFPNYSSELNVNALLLGDSALYLCASSVRGAPGESGYTFGSGTRLTVV.

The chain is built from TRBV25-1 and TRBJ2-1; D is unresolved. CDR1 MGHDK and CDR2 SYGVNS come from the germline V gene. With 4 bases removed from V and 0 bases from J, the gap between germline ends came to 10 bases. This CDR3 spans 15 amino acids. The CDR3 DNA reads TGTGCCAGCAGTGTTCTCGGCCCCTCCTACAATGAGCAGTTCTTC. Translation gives CASSVLGPSYNEQFF.

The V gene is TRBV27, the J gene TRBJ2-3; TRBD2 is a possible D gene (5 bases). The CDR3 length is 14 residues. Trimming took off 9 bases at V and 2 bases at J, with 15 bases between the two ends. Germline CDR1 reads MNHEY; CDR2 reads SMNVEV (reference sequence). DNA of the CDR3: TGTGCCAGTGGCAATTGGCGGGCCACAGATACGCAGTATTTT. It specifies CASGNWRATDTQYF.

The CDR3, as DNA: TGTGCCAGCAGCTTACTAGGGGTAGATACGCAGTATTTT. This encodes CASSLLGVDTQYF. This chain uses TRBV7-2 with TRBJ2-3; tentatively, D is TRBD1 (5 bases). The germline V gene encodes CDR1 SGHTA and CDR2 FQGNSA. V lost 2 bases and J lost 5, with 8 bases in between. CDR3 length equals 13 residues. Complete variable domain (other parts from reference TRBV7-2 and TRBJ2-3): GAGVSQSPSNKVTEKGKDVELRCDPISGHTALYWYRQSLGQGLEFLIYFQGNSAPDKSGLPSDRFSAERTGGSVSTLTIQRTQQEDSAVYLCASSLLGVDTQYFGPGTRLTVL.

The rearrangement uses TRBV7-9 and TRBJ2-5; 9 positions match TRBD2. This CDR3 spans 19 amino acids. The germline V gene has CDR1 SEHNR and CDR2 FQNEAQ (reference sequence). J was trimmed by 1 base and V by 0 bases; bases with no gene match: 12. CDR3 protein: CASSLAFLLAGEIQETQYF. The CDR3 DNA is TGTGCCAGCAGCTTAGCGTTTCTGTTAGCGGGGGAGATCCAAGAGACCCAGTACTTC.

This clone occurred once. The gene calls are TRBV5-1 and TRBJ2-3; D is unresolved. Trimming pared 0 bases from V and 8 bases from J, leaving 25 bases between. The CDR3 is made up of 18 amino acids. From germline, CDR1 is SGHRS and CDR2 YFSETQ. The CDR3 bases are TGCGCCAGCAGCTTGGCCACGGTCGATCACAGCCCCGCAGGTACGCAGTATTTT. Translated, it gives CASSLATVDHSPAGTQYF. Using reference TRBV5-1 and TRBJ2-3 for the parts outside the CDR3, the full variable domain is KAGVTQTPRYLIKTRGQQVTLSCSPISGHRSVSWYQQTPGQGLQFLFEYFSETQRNKGNFPGRFSGRQFSNSRSEMNVSTLELGDSALYLCASSLATVDHSPAGTQYFGPGTRLTVL.

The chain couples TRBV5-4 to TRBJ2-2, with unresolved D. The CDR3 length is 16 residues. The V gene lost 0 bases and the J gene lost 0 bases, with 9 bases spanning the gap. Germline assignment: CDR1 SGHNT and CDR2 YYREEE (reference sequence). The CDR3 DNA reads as TGTGCCAGCAGCTTGGAGGTCAGGTCGAACACCGGGGAGCTGTTTTTT. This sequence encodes CASSLEVRSNTGELFF.

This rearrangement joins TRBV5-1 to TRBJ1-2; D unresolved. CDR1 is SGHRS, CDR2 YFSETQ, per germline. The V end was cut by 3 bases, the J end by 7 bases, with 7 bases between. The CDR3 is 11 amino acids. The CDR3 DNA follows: TGCGCCAGCAGCTCTACGGTTGGCTACACCTTC. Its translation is CASSSTVGYTF.

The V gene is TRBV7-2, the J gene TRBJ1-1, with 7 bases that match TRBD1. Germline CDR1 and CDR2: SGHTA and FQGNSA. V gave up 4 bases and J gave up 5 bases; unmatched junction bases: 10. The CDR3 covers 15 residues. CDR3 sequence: CASSSNSGGLTEAFF. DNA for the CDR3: TGTGCCAGCAGCTCCAACTCAGGGGGGCTAACTGAAGCTTTCTTT.

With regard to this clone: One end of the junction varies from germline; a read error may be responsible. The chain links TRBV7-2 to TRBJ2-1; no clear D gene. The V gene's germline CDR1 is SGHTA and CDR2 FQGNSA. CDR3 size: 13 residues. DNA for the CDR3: TGTGCCAGCAGCTTAGATACACCGTTCCGAGAAGTCTTC. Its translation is CASSLDTPFREVF.

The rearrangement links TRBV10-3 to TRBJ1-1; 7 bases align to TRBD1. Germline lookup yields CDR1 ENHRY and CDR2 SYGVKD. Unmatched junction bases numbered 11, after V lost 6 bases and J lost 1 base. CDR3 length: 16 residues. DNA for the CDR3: TGTGCCATCAGCGGATCTCGGACAGGTCGGAACACTGAAGCTTTCTTT. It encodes CAISGSRTGRNTEAFF.

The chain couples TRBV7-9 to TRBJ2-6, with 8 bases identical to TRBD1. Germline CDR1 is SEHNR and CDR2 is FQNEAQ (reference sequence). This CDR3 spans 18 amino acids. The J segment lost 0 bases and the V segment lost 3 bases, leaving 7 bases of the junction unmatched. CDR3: CASSFPQGGLSGANVLTF. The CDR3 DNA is TGTGCCAGCAGCTTCCCACAGGGGGGCCTCTCTGGGGCCAACGTCCTGACTTTC.

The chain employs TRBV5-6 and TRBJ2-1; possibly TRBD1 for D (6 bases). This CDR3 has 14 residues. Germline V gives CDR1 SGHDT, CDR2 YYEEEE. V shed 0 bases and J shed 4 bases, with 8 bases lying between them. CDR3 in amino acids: CASSLGQGYNEQFF. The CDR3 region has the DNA TGTGCCAGCAGCTTGGGGCAGGGGTACAATGAGCAGTTCTTC.

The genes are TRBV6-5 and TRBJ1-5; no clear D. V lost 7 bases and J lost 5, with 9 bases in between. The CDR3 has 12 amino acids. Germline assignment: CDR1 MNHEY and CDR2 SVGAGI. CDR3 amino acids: CASKHWDQPQHF. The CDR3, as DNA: TGTGCCAGCAAACATTGGGATCAGCCCCAGCATTTT.

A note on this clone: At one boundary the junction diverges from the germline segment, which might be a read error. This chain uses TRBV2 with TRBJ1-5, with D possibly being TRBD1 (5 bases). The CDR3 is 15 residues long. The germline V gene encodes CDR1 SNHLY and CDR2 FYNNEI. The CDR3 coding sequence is TGTGCCAGCAATGAAAATCAGGGATGGGGTCAGCCCCAGCATTTT. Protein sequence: CASNENQGWGQPQHF.

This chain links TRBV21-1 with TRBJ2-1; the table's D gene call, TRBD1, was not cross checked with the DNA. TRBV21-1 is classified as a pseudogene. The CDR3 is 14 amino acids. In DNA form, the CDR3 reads TGTGCCAGCATCCTCGACGACAGGGAGCATGAGCAGTTCTTC. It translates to CASILDDREHEQFF.

The CDR3 reads CASSHRPEDRDREETQYF. CDR3 sequence (DNA): TGCGCCAGCAGTCATCGCCCTGAAGACCGGGACAGGGAAGAGACCCAGTACTTC. This chain connects TRBV23-1 to TRBJ2-5; 9 bases fit TRBD1. TRBV23-1 is an open reading frame, and its role is uncertain. Unmatched junction bases numbered 14, after V lost 3 bases and J lost 3 bases. The length of the CDR3 is 18 residues.

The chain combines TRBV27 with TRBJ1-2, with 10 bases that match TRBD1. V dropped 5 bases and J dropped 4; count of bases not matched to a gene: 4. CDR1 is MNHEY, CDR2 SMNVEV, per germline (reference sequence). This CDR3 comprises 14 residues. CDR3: CASSRDRGLYGYTF. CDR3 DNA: TGTGCCAGCAGTCGGGACAGGGGCCTCTATGGCTACACCTTC.

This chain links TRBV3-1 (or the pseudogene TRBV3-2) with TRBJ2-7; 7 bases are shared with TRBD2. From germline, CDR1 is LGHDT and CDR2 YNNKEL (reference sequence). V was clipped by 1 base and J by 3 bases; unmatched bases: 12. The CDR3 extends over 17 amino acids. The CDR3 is CASSQGFGAGVFYEQYF. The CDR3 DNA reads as TGTGCCAGCAGCCAAGGCTTCGGGGCGGGAGTTTTCTACGAGCAGTACTTC.